Presented here are 19 T cell receptor beta chains from one specimen sequenced in a study of Graves' ophthalmopathy and Graves' hyperthyroidism. RNA served as the template for amplifying TCR beta CDR3 regions. The library came from an HTBI-primed first-round RT-PCR and a second-round multiplex PCR. TCRdb fed the multiplex PCR reads into MiXCR, producing one record per CDR3 protein. The top ten hold about 7.3% of the sample, which has some 380,000 distinct CDR3 sequences, less than 20% seen once. The sequencing input was peripheral blood. All receptors derive from a woman aged 18-30 years with stable Graves' hyperthyroidism.

In this sample, this clonotype turned up many times. This chain connects TRBV12-3 or TRBV12-4 to TRBJ1-6; D ambiguous. The V end lost 2 bases, the J end lost 9 bases, and 8 bases lay between the germline ends. This CDR3 spans 13 amino acids. CDR3 amino acids: CASSLLGGSPLHF. In nucleotides, the CDR3 is TGTGCCAGCAGTTTATTGGGAGGTTCACCCCTCCACTTT.

This clonotype was detected ten times or more. Here the CDR3 DNA reads TGTGCCAGCAGCAAAACAGAACAGGGGGCGGATGGCTACACCTTC. It codes for CASSKTEQGADGYTF. The chain recombines TRBV12-3 or TRBV12-4 with TRBJ1-2; TRBD1 agrees at 9 bases. V dropped 6 bases and J dropped 6; count of bases not matched to a gene: 11. This CDR3 region has 15 residues.

There are many counts of this clonotype. This chain uses TRBV7-9 with TRBJ1-6; the D is unclear. The CDR3 is 18 residues long. Germline loops: CDR1 SEHNR, CDR2 FQNEAQ (reference sequence). The ends were cut back, 4 bases at V and 3 bases at J, with 19 bases in the middle. CDR3 coding DNA: TGTGCCAGCAGCTCCGACCATATCCTATGGGGCTATAATTCACCCCTCCACTTT. It is translated as CASSSDHILWGYNSPLHF.

This clonotype has ten or more counts. V and J are TRBV6-5 and TRBJ1-5, with unresolved D. The germline V and J ends were trimmed by 5 bases and 2 bases, with 7 bases remaining between them. This CDR3 spans 13 amino acids. CDR1 MNHEY and CDR2 SVGAGI come from the germline V gene. The CDR3 spells CASSPQRNQPQHF. CDR3 DNA: TGTGCCAGCAGTCCTCAACGCAATCAGCCCCAGCATTTT.

This clonotype was counted at least ten times. The CDR3 here is CASSFGGHQNTGELFF. The DNA of the CDR3 is TGTGCCAGCAGCTTTGGAGGACACCAAAACACCGGGGAGCTGTTTTTT. The rearrangement uses TRBV11-2 and TRBJ2-2, with D perhaps given as TRBD1 or TRBD2 (5 bases each). CDR1 and CDR2 (germline): SGHAT, FQNNGV. V gave up 3 bases and J gave up 2 bases, with 13 bases separating them. CDR3 size: 16 residues.

This clonotype has more than one count but fewer than ten. The rearrangement uses TRBV18 and TRBJ2-7; D is possibly TRBD2 (6 bases). The CDR3 contains 16 residues. The germline V and J ends were trimmed by 6 bases and 1 base, with 19 bases remaining between them. CDR1 and CDR2 (germline): KGHSH, LQKENI. CDR3 residues: CASSRASVPPSYEQYF. CDR3 DNA: TGTGCCAGCTCCCGAGCTAGCGTTCCCCCGTCCTACGAGCAGTACTTC.

There are a few counts of this clonotype. The genes are TRBV6-5 and TRBJ2-3; 8 bases fit TRBD1. CDR1 is MNHEY and CDR2 is SVGAGI in the germline V gene. The V and J ends lost 4 bases and 2 bases, in that order; junction bases with no gene match: 5. CDR3 length: 15 amino acids. Here the CDR3 reads CASSFRGPFTDTQYF. The CDR3 DNA is TGTGCCAGCAGTTTCAGGGGGCCTTTCACAGATACGCAGTATTTT.

Remarks on this clonotype: This clone may be a read error of a much larger clone one base away. The DNA of the CDR3 is TGCAGTGCTAGACAGAGCTCCTATAATTCACACCTCCACTTT. The encoded protein is CSARQSSYNSHLHF. The genes are TRBV20-1 and TRBJ1-6; D remains unclear. The CDR3 has 14 amino acids. The V gene's germline CDR1 is DFQATT and CDR2 SNEGSKA (reference sequence).

This clonotype was counted at least ten times. The V and J genes are TRBV29-1 and TRBJ1-2, with 7 bases fitting TRBD1. Germline V lookup: CDR1 SQVTM, CDR2 ANQGSEA. The CDR3 totals 13 residues. The V and J ends lost 4 bases and 2 bases, in that order; junction bases with no gene match: 4. In DNA, the CDR3 is TGCAGCGTTGCCCACAGGGGAAACTATGGCTACACCTTC. Its translation is CSVAHRGNYGYTF.

The table lists this clonotype with many counts. Here the CDR3 DNA reads TGTGCCAGCAGTTACCCCCTTTTGGGGAACACTGAAGCTTTCTTT. Its translation is CASSYPLLGNTEAFF. The chain recombines TRBV6-5 with TRBJ1-1; D is unclear. The ends were cut back, 2 bases at V and 1 base at J, with 11 bases in the middle. Germline CDR1 MNHEY, CDR2 SVGAGI. CDR3 length: 15 residues.

This clonotype came up many times. The rearrangement joins TRBV7-8 to TRBJ2-7; 8 nucleotides match TRBD1. Germline V gene lookup returns CDR1 SGHVS and CDR2 FQNEAQ. V gave up 3 bases and J gave up 5 bases; unmatched junction bases: 6. CDR3 length: 14 amino acids. DNA of the CDR3: TGTGCCAGCAGCTTCGCCGGACAGGGCAACGAGCAGTACTTC. The encoded protein is CASSFAGQGNEQYF.

V is TRBV6-5 and J is TRBJ1-2; D gene unclear. Trimming stripped 0 bases from V and 7 bases from J, with 18 bases between. CDR1 and CDR2 from the germline V gene are MNHEY and SVGAGI. The CDR3 has 16 amino acids. This CDR3 reads CASSYSKYAARRGYTF. CDR3 DNA sequence: TGTGCCAGCAGTTACTCGAAGTACGCAGCCCGGCGTGGCTACACCTTC.

This clonotype was counted ten times or more. This chain links TRBV6-5 with TRBJ1-6; the match to TRBD1 covers 7 bases. Germline CDR1 MNHEY, CDR2 SVGAGI. CDR3 length: 16 amino acids. J lost 4 bases, V lost 2 bases, and 5 bases had no gene match. CDR3 region: CASSYRRGTYNSPLHF. CDR3 bases: TGTGCCAGCAGTTACCGCAGGGGGACGTATAATTCACCCCTCCACTTT.

This clonotype was observed at least ten times. The chain combines TRBV19 with TRBJ2-7; D is perhaps TRBD1 (5 bases). The CDR3 covers 13 residues. The V end lost 1 base, the J end lost 5 bases, and 9 bases lay between the germline ends. Per the germline V gene, CDR1 is LNHDA and CDR2 is SQIVND (reference sequence). CDR3 in amino acids: CASSIVAGNEQYF. The CDR3 region has the DNA TGTGCCAGTAGTATAGTGGCAGGGAACGAGCAGTACTTC.

Ten or more counts support this clonotype. J is TRBJ1-6 and V is TRBV7-9; D not resolved. This CDR3 has 14 amino acids. The V end lost 4 bases, the J end lost 5 bases, and 9 bases lay between the germline ends. Per the germline V gene, CDR1 is SEHNR and CDR2 is FQNEAQ (reference sequence). The CDR3 reads CASSSTSNNSPLHF. Here the CDR3 DNA reads TGTGCCAGCAGCTCCACATCGAATAATTCACCCCTCCACTTT.

The chain has TRBV6-2 or TRBV6-3 and TRBJ1-1; no clear D. CDR1 is MNHEY, CDR2 SVGEGT, per germline. There are 16 residues in the CDR3. V was shortened by 2 bases and J by 0 bases, with 13 bases between the two germline ends. The CDR3 loop is CASSYAATSMNTEAFF. The CDR3 DNA follows: TGTGCCAGCAGTTACGCAGCTACTTCAATGAACACTGAAGCTTTCTTT.

The chain carries TRBV6-2 or TRBV6-3 and TRBJ2-5; 9 bases align to TRBD2. Germline CDR1 and CDR2: MNHEY and SVGEGT. With 7 bases clipped from V and 2 bases from J, the junction kept 5 bases outside the gene matches. This CDR3 has 14 residues. CDR3 bases: TGTGCCAGCACCCAGCGGGAGGTACAAGAGACCCAGTACTTC. Translating it yields CASTQREVQETQYF.

This clonotype was seen a handful of times. The chain couples TRBV11-1 to TRBJ2-3; tentatively, D is TRBD1 (6 bases). Trimming removed 3 bases from V and 2 bases from J, with 15 bases in between. The CDR3 runs 16 residues. Germline V gives CDR1 SGHAT, CDR2 FQDESV (reference sequence). CDR3 protein: CASSFPGRTATDTQYF. In nucleotides, the CDR3 is TGTGCCAGCAGCTTCCCCGGACGGACAGCCACAGATACGCAGTATTTT.

The chain uses TRBV12-3 or TRBV12-4 and TRBJ2-3, with a possible D match to TRBD1 (6 bases). Trimming left V 4 bases short and J 2 bases short, with 25 bases between. The CDR3 totals 19 residues. The CDR3 sequence is CASSSGVSRGGYLTDTQYF. CDR3 nucleotide sequence: TGTGCCAGCAGTTCGGGCGTGTCTCGAGGGGGATACCTCACAGATACGCAGTATTTT.